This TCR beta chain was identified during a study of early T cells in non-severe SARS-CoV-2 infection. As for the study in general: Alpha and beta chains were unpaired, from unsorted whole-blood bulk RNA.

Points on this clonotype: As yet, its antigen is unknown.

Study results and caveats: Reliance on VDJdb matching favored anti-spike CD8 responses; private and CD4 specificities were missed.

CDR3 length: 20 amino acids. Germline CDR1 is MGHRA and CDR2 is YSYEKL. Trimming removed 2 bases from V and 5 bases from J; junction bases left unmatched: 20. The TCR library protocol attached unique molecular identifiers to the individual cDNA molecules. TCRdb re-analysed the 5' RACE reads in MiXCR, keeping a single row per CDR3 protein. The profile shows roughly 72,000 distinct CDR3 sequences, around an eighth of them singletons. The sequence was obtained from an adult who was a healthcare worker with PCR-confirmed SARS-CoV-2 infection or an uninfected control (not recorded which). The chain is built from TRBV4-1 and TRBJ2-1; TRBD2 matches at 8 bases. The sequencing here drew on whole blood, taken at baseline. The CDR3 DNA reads TGCGCCAGCAGCCAATCCTACCCCCTACGTAGCGGGAAACTACACAATGAGCAGTTCTTC. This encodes CASSQSYPLRSGKLHNEQFF.